This T cell receptor beta chain was sequenced in a study of T cells in Graves' hyperthyroidism and ophthalmopathy. Overall study results and limits: By a 13 V-J model, ophthalmopathy was set apart from stable hyperthyroidism.

This clonotype was seen ten or more times. The antigen remains unidentified. TCR beta CDR3 regions were amplified from RNA transcripts. During a first-round RT-PCR of the TCR CDR3, the HTBI primer set was used. A single record per CDR3 protein comes from TCRdb applying MiXCR to the multiplex PCR reads. The table shows 540,000 or so distinct CDR3 sequences, with approximately 14% occurring only once. V was shortened by 6 bases and J by 2 bases, with 12 bases between the two germline ends. Germline CDR1 reads MDHEN; CDR2 reads SYDVKM. The CDR3 sequence is 14 residues long. Stable hyperthyroidism: no ophthalmopathy progression over 18 months of follow-up.

The V call is TRBV28, the J call TRBJ2-3; D remains unclear. The sequenced material came from blood. The clonotype was recovered from a woman in her thirties with Graves' hyperthyroidism. CDR3 in amino acids: CASSPLPPTDTQYF. CDR3 nucleotides: TGTGCCAGCAGCCCATTACCTCCCACAGATACGCAGTATTTT.